The clone carrying this TCR beta chain came up many times. There were TCR beta CDR3 regions amplified from RNA transcripts. Primed by the HTBI set, a first-round RT-PCR was run on the TCR CDR3. MiXCR, applied by TCRdb to the multiplex PCR reads, yields one record per CDR3 protein. This sample has 500,000 to 650,000 distinct CDR3 sequences, with about 20% found just once. This specimen belongs to a study of T cells in Graves' hyperthyroidism and ophthalmopathy. Ophthalmopathy patients had Clinical Activity Score at least 3, NOSPECS grade at least 4, duration under 3 months. J gave up 5 bases and V 3 bases, and 4 bases lay outside the gene matches. The V gene's germline CDR1 is MDHEN and CDR2 SYDVKM. CDR3 length: 14 amino acids.

V usage is TRBV28 and J usage is TRBJ2-1; TRBD1 matches 7 bases. The clonotype originates from a man between 35 and 55 years old with Graves' ophthalmopathy. The sample was blood. The CDR3 loop is CASSFYRGHNEQFF. The CDR3 nucleotides read TGTGCCAGCAGTTTTTACAGGGGACACAATGAGCAGTTCTTC.